These 22 T cell receptor beta chains were sequenced from one sample in a study of graft-versus-host responses after intestinal transplantation. Their specific antigens are unknown. Measured with immunoSEQ multiplex PCR; TCRdb has only the in-frame clones, and not every one. The repertoire consists of more than 65,000 clones, with 85% to 90% occurring once and the leading ten covering less than 0.4%. The specimen comprised unstimulated CD4+ T cells sorted from spleen or lymph node cells, sampled before intestinal transplant. Every receptor here comes from a human donor who received an intestinal transplant.

In this sample, this clone turned up once. The chain joins TRBV6-1 to TRBJ2-3, with D perhaps matching TRBD2 (6 bases). Trimming pared 2 bases from V and 7 bases from J, leaving 13 bases between. Germline CDR1 MNHNS, CDR2 SASEGT. This CDR3 is built from 14 residues. The chain's CDR3 is CASSESGGAYTQYF. The CDR3 DNA sequence: TGTGCCAGCAGTGAAAGTGGAGGGGCCTATACGCAGTATTTT.

This clone has just one count. This rearrangement joins TRBV7-2 to TRBJ2-2; possible D gene TRBD2, 6 bases. V was pared by 5 bases and J by 5 bases, with 12 bases between. The CDR3 covers 14 residues. Per germline, CDR1 SGHTA and CDR2 FQGNSA. CDR3 residues: CASSPASVTGELFF. The CDR3 DNA reads TGTGCCAGCAGCCCCGCTAGCGTTACCGGGGAGCTGTTTTTT.

The rearrangement joins TRBV5-1 to TRBJ2-4; possibly TRBD1 for D (5 bases). Germline V gene data show CDR1 as SGHRS and CDR2 as YFSETQ. This CDR3 has 15 amino acids. V lost 0 bases, J lost 6 bases, and 13 bases lay in between. CDR3 residues: CASSLDRTTGNIQYF. CDR3 coding DNA: TGCGCCAGCAGCTTGGATAGGACAACCGGAAACATTCAGTACTTC.

The gene calls are TRBV28 and TRBJ1-2; TRBD1 might be the D (6 bases). The V gene lost 4 bases and the J gene lost 5 bases, with 17 bases spanning the gap. Germline V gene sequence: CDR1 MDHEN, CDR2 SYDVKM. This CDR3 contains 15 residues. The CDR3 region is CASSSPGRGLYGYTF. The CDR3 region has the DNA TGTGCCAGCAGTTCCCCCGGCAGGGGATTGTATGGCTACACCTTC.

This chain joins TRBV19 and TRBJ2-7, with 12 positions matching TRBD2. The CDR3 is 17 residues long. CDR1 is LNHDA and CDR2 is SQIVND in the germline V gene (reference sequence). With V trimmed by 5 bases and J by 0 bases, 8 bases remained unmatched. DNA of the CDR3: TGTGCCAGTAGTCCTCGACTAGCGGGAGTTGCCTCCTACGAGCAGTACTTC. It specifies CASSPRLAGVASYEQYF.

The J gene is TRBJ1-2, the V gene TRBV5-1, with 7 nucleotides matching TRBD1. Germline assignment: CDR1 SGHRS and CDR2 YFSETQ. The length of the CDR3 is 15 residues. Unmatched junction bases numbered 8, after V lost 2 bases and J lost 4 bases. The DNA for the CDR3 is TGCGCCAGCAGCTTCGCGTCCCAGGGGGGCTATGGCTACACCTTC. It is translated as CASSFASQGGYGYTF.

This clone came up once. In nucleotides, the CDR3 is TGTGCCAGCATTTCGCTCCGGACAGGGGTTTCCGAGCAGTACTTC. It translates to CASISLRTGVSEQYF. This chain connects TRBV6-6 to TRBJ2-7, with 9 bases lining up with TRBD1. The CDR3 sequence is 15 residues long. Trimming removed 7 bases from V and 6 bases from J; junction bases left unmatched: 13. Germline V gene data show CDR1 as MNHNY and CDR2 as SVGAGI (reference sequence).

The gene calls are TRBV9 and TRBJ1-1, with TRBD1 matching 8 bases. Germline loops: CDR1 SGDLS, CDR2 YYNGEE. CDR3 size: 15 residues. Trimming cost V 0 bases and J 4 bases; bases outside gene matches: 5. This CDR3 reads CASSVGQGAATEAFF. The DNA of the CDR3 is TGTGCCAGCAGCGTAGGTCAGGGGGCTGCCACTGAAGCTTTCTTT.

The CDR3 reads CASSLAGGFPSTDTQYF. The CDR3, as DNA: TGCGCCAGCAGCTTGGCCGGAGGGTTTCCTAGCACAGATACGCAGTATTTT. The chain joins TRBV5-1 to TRBJ2-3; TRBD2 is a possible D gene (6 bases). Trimming shortened V by 0 bases and J by 0 bases, and 14 bases separated the two germline ends. CDR1 is SGHRS and CDR2 is YFSETQ in the germline V gene. This CDR3 has 17 residues.

The V and J genes are TRBV27 and TRBJ2-2; 10 bases are a match to TRBD1. Germline V lookup: CDR1 MNHEY, CDR2 SMNVEV (reference sequence). With 7 bases clipped from V and 2 bases from J, the junction kept 1 base outside the gene matches. The CDR3 extends over 14 amino acids. The CDR3 spells CASKTGGNTGELFF. Here the CDR3 DNA reads TGTGCCAGCAAGACAGGGGGCAACACCGGGGAGCTGTTTTTT.

V usage is TRBV28 and J usage is TRBJ1-2; a weak D match, TRBD1 (6 bases). Germline V gene lookup returns CDR1 MDHEN and CDR2 SYDVKM. The CDR3 runs 14 residues. The V end lost 6 bases, the J end lost 6 bases, and 17 bases lay between the germline ends. The DNA of the CDR3 is TGTGCCAGCAGGGATCGCTACAGGGTCCATGGCTACACCTTC. Translation gives CASRDRYRVHGYTF.

The chain links TRBV6-5 to TRBJ2-2, with D perhaps TRBD2 (5 bases). CDR1 and CDR2 from the germline V gene are MNHEY and SVGAGI. This CDR3 is 14 amino acids long. The germline V and J ends were trimmed by 5 bases and 3 bases, with 10 bases remaining between them. The CDR3 DNA reads as TGTGCCAGCAGTGATGGACTTTACACCGGGGAGCTGTTTTTT. It encodes CASSDGLYTGELFF.

This clone was observed once. The V gene is TRBV7-6, the J gene TRBJ1-1, with a tentative D call TRBD1 (5 bases). Germline V CDR1 and CDR2: SGHVS, FNYEAQ. The CDR3 has 15 residues. Trimming took 1 base from V and 0 from J, leaving 9 bases between them. CDR3 coding DNA: TGTGCCAGCAGCTTAGTGACAGCGATGAACACTGAAGCTTTCTTT. Translating it yields CASSLVTAMNTEAFF.

The V and J genes are TRBV27 and TRBJ2-7, with 9 bases identical to TRBD1. This CDR3 spans 15 amino acids. V shed 5 bases, J shed 1 base, and the junction held 6 bases outside the gene matches. From germline, CDR1 is MNHEY and CDR2 SMNVEV (reference sequence). Here the CDR3 DNA reads TGTGCCAGCAGTCGGACAGGGGATTTTTCCTACGAGCAGTACTTC. It translates to CASSRTGDFSYEQYF.

This clone was seen once. The chain uses TRBV5-1 and TRBJ2-1; perhaps TRBD2 as D (6 bases). The CDR3 is made up of 14 amino acids. Trimming took off 1 base at V and 4 bases at J, with 9 bases between the two ends. The germline CDR1 and CDR2 sequences are SGHRS and YFSETQ. CDR3 DNA: TGCGCCAGCAGCTTGCGGGAGCAGTACAATGAGCAGTTCTTC. Translating it yields CASSLREQYNEQFF.

The chain carries TRBV9 and TRBJ2-5, with 8 bases that match TRBD2. The CDR3 runs to 17 residues. V was clipped by 0 bases and J by 5 bases; unmatched bases: 12. Germline lookup yields CDR1 SGDLS and CDR2 YYNGEE. The CDR3 loop reads CASSVEVGGGIAETQYF. The CDR3 coding sequence is TGTGCCAGCAGCGTAGAAGTCGGGGGGGGTATCGCGGAGACCCAGTACTTC. Full variable domain (missing parts from reference TRBV9 and TRBJ2-5): DSGVTQTPKHLITATGQRVTLRCSPRSGDLSVYWYQQSLDQGLQFLIQYYNGEERAKGNILERFSAQQFPDLHSELNLSSLELGDSALYFCASSVEVGGGIAETQYFGPGTRLLVL.

V is TRBV5-1 and J is TRBJ1-2, with 11 bases that match TRBD1. CDR3 size: 15 residues. J was trimmed by 7 bases and V by 5 bases; bases with no gene match: 10. From germline, CDR1 is SGHRS and CDR2 YFSETQ. The CDR3 DNA reads as TGCGCCAGCAGGGAAGGGACAGGGGGAGGCTTTGGCTACACCTTC. Its translation: CASREGTGGGFGYTF.

The genes are TRBV5-4 and TRBJ2-7; 7 nucleotides agree with TRBD1. CDR1 is SGHNT and CDR2 is YYREEE in the germline V gene (reference sequence). The CDR3 is 15 amino acids. V lost 3 bases, J lost 3 bases, and 9 bases stayed unmatched. The CDR3 coding sequence is TGTGCCAGCAGCTGGGAACCGGGACAGAGCTACGAGCAGTACTTC. Protein product: CASSWEPGQSYEQYF.

V gene TRBV27 combines with J gene TRBJ2-7; no reliable D call. This CDR3 comprises 14 residues. The V gene's germline CDR1 is MNHEY and CDR2 SMNVEV (reference sequence). V gave up 3 bases and J gave up 0 bases, with 9 bases separating them. The CDR3 nucleotides read TGTGCCAGCAGTTTGAGAAGCTCCTCCTACGAGCAGTACTTC. It codes for CASSLRSSSYEQYF.

This sequence joins TRBV28 and TRBJ2-7; tentatively, D is TRBD1 (5 bases). The CDR3 is 14 amino acids. With 3 bases removed from V and 6 bases from J, the gap between germline ends came to 15 bases. Germline V lookup: CDR1 MDHEN, CDR2 SYDVKM. In DNA, the CDR3 is TGTGCCAGCAGTTTTGGACACCACGCCGGCGAGCAGTACTTC. Translation: CASSFGHHAGEQYF.

This chain uses TRBV10-2 with TRBJ2-3; 7 nucleotides align to TRBD2. J lost 4 bases, V lost 4 bases, and 5 bases had no gene match. The CDR3 loop spans 14 amino acids. Germline loops: CDR1 WSHSY, CDR2 SAAADI. Here the CDR3 DNA reads TGCGCCAGCAGTGTAAGACTAGCCGCAGATACGCAGTATTTT. It yields the protein CASSVRLAADTQYF.

The J gene is TRBJ1-3, the V gene TRBV6-5; D perhaps matches TRBD1 (6 bases). The CDR3 is made up of 15 amino acids. Germline V gene lookup returns CDR1 MNHEY and CDR2 SVGAGI. V lost 0 bases to trimming and J lost 2 bases, with 8 bases between them. The chain's CDR3 is CASSYSRTAGNTIYF. DNA of the CDR3: TGTGCCAGCAGTTACTCGAGGACAGCTGGAAACACCATATATTTT.